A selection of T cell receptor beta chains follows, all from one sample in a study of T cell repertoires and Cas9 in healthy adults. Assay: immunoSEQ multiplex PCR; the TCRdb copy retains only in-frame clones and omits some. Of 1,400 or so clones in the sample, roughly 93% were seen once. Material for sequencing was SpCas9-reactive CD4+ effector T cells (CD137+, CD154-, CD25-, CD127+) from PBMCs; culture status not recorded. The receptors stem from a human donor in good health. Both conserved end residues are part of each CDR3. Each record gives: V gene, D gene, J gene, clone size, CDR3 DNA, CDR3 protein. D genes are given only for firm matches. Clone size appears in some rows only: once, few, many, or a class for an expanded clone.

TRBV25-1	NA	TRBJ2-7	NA	TGTGCCAGCAGTAATTACCACGAGCAGTACTTC	CASSNYHEQYF
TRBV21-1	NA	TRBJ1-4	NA	TGTGCCAGCAGCAACGAGTGGGGTAATGAAAAACTGTTTTTT	CASSNEWGNEKLFF
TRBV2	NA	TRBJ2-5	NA	TGTGCCAGCAGTGATGGCAGGACTAACCCGGGCCAAGAGACCCAGTACTTC	CASSDGRTNPGQETQYF
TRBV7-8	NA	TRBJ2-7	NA	TGTGCCAGCAGCTTAGGGCCCCTGTCCTACGAGCAGTACTTC	CASSLGPLSYEQYF
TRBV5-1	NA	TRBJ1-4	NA	TGCGCCAGCAGCTTGGTGGCAACTAATGAAAAACTGTTTTTT	CASSLVATNEKLFF
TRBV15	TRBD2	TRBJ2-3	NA	TGTGCCACCAGCAGAGGACTAGCGAGCACAGATACGCAGTATTTT	CATSRGLASTDTQYF
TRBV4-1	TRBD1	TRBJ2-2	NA	TGCGCCAGCAGCCGTCCGGGACAGGGCGCGAACACCGGGGAGCTGTTTTTT	CASSRPGQGANTGELFF
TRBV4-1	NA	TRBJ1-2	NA	TGCGCCAGCAGCCAAGTTGGGCAGGGGAAGTTGTATGGCTACACCTTC	CASSQVGQGKLYGYTF
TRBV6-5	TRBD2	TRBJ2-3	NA	TGTGCCAGCAGTCCCTCCCCTAGCGGGTCACAGTATTTT	CASSPSPSGSQYF
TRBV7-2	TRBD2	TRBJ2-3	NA	TGTGCCAGCAGCTTAGGGCCCGGGAGGAGCACAGATACGCAGTATTTT	CASSLGPGRSTDTQYF
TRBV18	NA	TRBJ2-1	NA	TGTGCCAGCTCACCACCGGGGACAAGCTCCTACAATGAGCAGTTCTTC	CASSPPGTSSYNEQFF
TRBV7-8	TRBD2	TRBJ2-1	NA	TGTGCCAGCAGCACGACTAGCCTTGAGCAGTTCTTC	CASSTTSLEQFF
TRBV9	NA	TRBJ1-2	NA	TGTGCCAGCAGCGTAGGGAACCTAGGCTATGGCTACACCTTC	CASSVGNLGYGYTF
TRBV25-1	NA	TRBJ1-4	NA	TGTGCCAGCAGTGACAGGCTAAATGAAAAACTGTTTTTT	CASSDRLNEKLFF
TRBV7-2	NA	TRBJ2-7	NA	TGTGCCAGCAGTCTGGGGACCTACGAGCAGTACTTC	CASSLGTYEQYF
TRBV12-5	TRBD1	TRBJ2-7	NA	TGTGCTAGTGGAAAGACAGGGAGTAGCTCCTACGAGCAGTACTTC	CASGKTGSSSYEQYF
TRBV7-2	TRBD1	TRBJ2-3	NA	TGTGCCAGCAGCTCCTGGACAGGGGACACAGATACGCAGTATTTT	CASSSWTGDTDTQYF
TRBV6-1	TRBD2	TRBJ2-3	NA	TGTGCCAGCTCTAGCGGGGGGTCCACAGATACGCAGTATTTT	CASSSGGSTDTQYF
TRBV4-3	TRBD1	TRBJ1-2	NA	TGCGCCAGCAGGGGACAGGGAACGACTTATGGCTACACCTTC	CASRGQGTTYGYTF
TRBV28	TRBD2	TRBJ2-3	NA	TGTGCCAGCAGTTCCGGGACTAGGGGCACGCAGTATTTT	CASSSGTRGTQYF
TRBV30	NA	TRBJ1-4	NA	TGTGCCTGGAGTGTACAGTTGGATGAAAAACTGTTTTTT	CAWSVQLDEKLFF
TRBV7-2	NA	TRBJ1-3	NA	TGTGCCAGCAGCCGGGGACATCGACCCTCTGGAAACACCATATATTTT	CASSRGHRPSGNTIYF
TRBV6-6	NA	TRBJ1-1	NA	TGTGCCAGCAGCCTGCTGAGCACTGAAGCTTTCTTT	CASSLLSTEAFF
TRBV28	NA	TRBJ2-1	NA	TGTGCCAGCAGTTTAGGGCTAGCTCCCAATGAGCAGTTCTTC	CASSLGLAPNEQFF
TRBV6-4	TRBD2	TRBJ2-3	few	TGTGCCAGCAGTGACTCTAGCGGGGGCACAGATACGCAGTATTTT	CASSDSSGGTDTQYF
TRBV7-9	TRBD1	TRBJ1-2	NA	TGTGCCAGCAGCTACACAGGGGAAGGCTACACCTTC	CASSYTGEGYTF
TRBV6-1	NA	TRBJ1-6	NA	TGTGCCAGCAGTGAAGCGCTTCTGATAGGAAATTCACCCCTCCACTTT	CASSEALLIGNSPLHF
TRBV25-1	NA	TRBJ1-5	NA	TGTGCCAGCAGTGATGGCACCGGGCGGGGGCCCCAGCATTTT	CASSDGTGRGPQHF
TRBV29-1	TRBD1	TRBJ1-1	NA	TGCAGCGGCTATTATGGTCAGGGGGCATACGGGCGCACTGAAGCTTTCTTT	CSGYYGQGAYGRTEAFF
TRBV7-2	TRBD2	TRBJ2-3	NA	TGTGCCAGCAGCCCAGCGCGGCTAGCGGCAGATACGCAGTATTTT	CASSPARLAADTQYF
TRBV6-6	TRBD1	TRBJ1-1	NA	TGTGCCAGCAGTTACGGACAGGCCCCTGTCTCTGAAGCTTTCTTT	CASSYGQAPVSEAFF
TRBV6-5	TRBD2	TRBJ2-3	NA	TGTGCCAGCAGTCTTGGACTAGCGGGAGATACGCAGTATTTT	CASSLGLAGDTQYF
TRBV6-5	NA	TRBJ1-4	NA	TGTGCCAGCAGTTACACGACAGGAGGTAGTGAAAAACTGTTTTTT	CASSYTTGGSEKLFF
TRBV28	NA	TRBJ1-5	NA	TGTGCCAGCAGTTTACAGGGGCTGAATCAGCCCCAGCATTTT	CASSLQGLNQPQHF
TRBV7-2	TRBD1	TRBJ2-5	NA	TGTGCCAGCAGCTCGGACAGGGCAGAGACCCAGTACTTC	CASSSDRAETQYF
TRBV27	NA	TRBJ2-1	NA	TGTGCCAGCAGTCCTAAACTTCGGGTGTTAGCGGCTAGCTCCTACAATGAGCAGTTCTTC	CASSPKLRVLAASSYNEQFF
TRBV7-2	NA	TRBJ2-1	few	TGTGCCAGCAGCCGAGAGCCACTAGCTTACAATGAGCAGTTCTTC	CASSREPLAYNEQFF
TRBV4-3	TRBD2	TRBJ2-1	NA	TGCGCCAGCAGCCACTTGACTAGCGGGGGGGACAATGAGCAGTTCTTC	CASSHLTSGGDNEQFF
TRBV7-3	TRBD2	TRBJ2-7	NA	TGTGCCAGCAGCTCCGCCGGGGGGGCCTGCTACGAGCAGTACTTC	CASSSAGGACYEQYF
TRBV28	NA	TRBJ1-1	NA	TGTGCCAGCAGTTTAGGCAGTTTTGAAGCTTTCTTT	CASSLGSFEAFF
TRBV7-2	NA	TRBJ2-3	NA	TGTGCCAGCAGCTTTGGTACGCAGTATTTT	CASSFGTQYF